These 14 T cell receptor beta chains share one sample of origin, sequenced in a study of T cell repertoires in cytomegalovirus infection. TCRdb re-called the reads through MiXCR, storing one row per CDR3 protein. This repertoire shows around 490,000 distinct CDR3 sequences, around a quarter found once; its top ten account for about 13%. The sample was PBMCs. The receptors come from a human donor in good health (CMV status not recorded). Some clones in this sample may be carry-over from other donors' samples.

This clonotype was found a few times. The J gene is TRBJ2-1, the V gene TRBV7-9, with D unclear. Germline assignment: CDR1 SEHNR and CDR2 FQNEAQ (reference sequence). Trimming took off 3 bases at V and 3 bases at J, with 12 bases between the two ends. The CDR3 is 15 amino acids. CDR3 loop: CASSLGAPGYNEQFF. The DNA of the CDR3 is TGTGCCAGCAGCTTGGGCGCCCCGGGCTACAATGAGCAGTTCTTC.

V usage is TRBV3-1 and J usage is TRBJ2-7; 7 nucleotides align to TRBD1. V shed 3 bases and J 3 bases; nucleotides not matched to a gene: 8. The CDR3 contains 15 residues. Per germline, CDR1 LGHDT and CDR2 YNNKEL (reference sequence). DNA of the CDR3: TGTGCCAGCAGCCACGAGGGGGACAGAAACTACGAGCAGTACTTC. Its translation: CASSHEGDRNYEQYF.

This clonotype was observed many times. The CDR3 nucleotides read TGTGCCAGCAGTTACTCGAGGGGCAGCTTCACAGATACGCAGTATTTT. Translated, it gives CASSYSRGSFTDTQYF. The J gene is TRBJ2-3, the V gene TRBV6-5; TRBD1 or TRBD2 may be the D gene (5 bases each). V dropped 0 bases and J dropped 2 bases, with 12 bases sitting between them. Germline CDR1 is MNHEY and CDR2 is SVGAGI. The CDR3 spans 16 residues.

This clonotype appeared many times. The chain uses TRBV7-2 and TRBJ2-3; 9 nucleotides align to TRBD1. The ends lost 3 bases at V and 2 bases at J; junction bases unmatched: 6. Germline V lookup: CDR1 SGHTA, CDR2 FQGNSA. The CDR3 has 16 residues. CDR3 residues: CASSLRQGGDTDTQYF. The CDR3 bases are TGTGCCAGCAGCTTGAGACAGGGGGGGGACACAGATACGCAGTATTTT. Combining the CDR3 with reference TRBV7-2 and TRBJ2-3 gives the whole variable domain GAGVSQSPSNKVTEKGKDVELRCDPISGHTALYWYRQSLGQGLEFLIYFQGNSAPDKSGLPSDRFSAERTGGSVSTLTIQRTQQEDSAVYLCASSLRQGGDTDTQYFGPGTRLTVL.

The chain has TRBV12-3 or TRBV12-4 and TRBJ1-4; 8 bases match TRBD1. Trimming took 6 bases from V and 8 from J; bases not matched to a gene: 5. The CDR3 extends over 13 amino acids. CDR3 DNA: TGTGCCAGCAGGGTACAGGGGGGAGAAAAACTGTTTTTT. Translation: CASRVQGGEKLFF.

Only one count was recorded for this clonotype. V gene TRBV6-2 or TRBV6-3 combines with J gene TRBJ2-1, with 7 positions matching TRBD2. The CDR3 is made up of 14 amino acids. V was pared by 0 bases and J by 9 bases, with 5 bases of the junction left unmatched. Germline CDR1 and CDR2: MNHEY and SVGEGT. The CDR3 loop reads CASSYSAPGGEQFF. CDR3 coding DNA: TGTGCCAGCAGTTACTCGGCCCCGGGGGGTGAGCAGTTCTTC.

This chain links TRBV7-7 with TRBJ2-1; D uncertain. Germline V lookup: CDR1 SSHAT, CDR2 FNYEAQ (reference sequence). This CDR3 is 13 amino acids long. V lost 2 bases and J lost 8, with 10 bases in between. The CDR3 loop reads CASSLMGKHEQFF. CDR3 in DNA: TGTGCCAGCAGCTTAATGGGAAAGCATGAGCAGTTCTTC. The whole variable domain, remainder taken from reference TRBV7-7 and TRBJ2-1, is GAGVSQSPRYKVTKRGQDVTLRCDPISSHATLYWYQQALGQGPEFLTYFNYEAQPDKSGLPSDRFSAERPEGSISTLTIQRTEQRDSAMYRCASSLMGKHEQFFGPGTRLTVL.

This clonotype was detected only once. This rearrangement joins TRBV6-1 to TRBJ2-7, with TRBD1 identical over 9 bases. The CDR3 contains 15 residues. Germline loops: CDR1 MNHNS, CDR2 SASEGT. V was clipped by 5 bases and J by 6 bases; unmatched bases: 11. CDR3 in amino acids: CASSPPSGQGLEQYF. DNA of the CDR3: TGTGCCAGCAGTCCCCCTTCGGGACAGGGTCTCGAGCAGTACTTC.

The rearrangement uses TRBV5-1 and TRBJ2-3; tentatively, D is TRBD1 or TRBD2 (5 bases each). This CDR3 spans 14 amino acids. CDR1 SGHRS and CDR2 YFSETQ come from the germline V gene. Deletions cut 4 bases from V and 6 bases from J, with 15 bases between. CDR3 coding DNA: TGCGCCAGCAGCCAGGGAGCTCTAGGGGATACGCAGTATTTT. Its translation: CASSQGALGDTQYF.

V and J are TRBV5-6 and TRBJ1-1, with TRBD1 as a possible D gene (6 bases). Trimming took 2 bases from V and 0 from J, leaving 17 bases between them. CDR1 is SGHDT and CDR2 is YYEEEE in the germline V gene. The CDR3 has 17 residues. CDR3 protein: CASSLGTGWDMNTEAFF. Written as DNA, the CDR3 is TGTGCCAGCAGCTTAGGCACAGGGTGGGATATGAACACTGAAGCTTTCTTT. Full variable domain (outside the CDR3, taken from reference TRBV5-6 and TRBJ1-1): DAGVTQSPTHLIKTRGQQVTLRCSPKSGHDTVSWYQQALGQGPQFIFQYYEEEERQRGNFPDRFSGHQFPNYSSELNVNALLLGDSALYLCASSLGTGWDMNTEAFFGQGTRLTVV.

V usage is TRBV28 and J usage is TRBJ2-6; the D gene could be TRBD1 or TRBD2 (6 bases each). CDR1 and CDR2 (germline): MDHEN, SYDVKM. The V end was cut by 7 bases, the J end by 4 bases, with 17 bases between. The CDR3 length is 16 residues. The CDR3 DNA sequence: TGTGCCAGCACTCTTTCGGGGGCGCAAGGGGCCAACGTCCTGACTTTC. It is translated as CASTLSGAQGANVLTF.

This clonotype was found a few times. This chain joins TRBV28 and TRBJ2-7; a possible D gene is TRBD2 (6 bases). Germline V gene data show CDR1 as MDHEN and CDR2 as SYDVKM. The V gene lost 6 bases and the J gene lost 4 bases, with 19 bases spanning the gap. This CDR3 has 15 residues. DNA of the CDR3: TGTGCCAGCAGCTCCTTAAGGAGGGTACAATACGAGCAGTACGTC. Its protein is CASSSLRRVQYEQYV.

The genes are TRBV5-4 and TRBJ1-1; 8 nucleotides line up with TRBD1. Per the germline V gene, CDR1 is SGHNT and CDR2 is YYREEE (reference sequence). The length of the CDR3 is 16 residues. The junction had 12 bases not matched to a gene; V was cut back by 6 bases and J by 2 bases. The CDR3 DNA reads TGTGCCAGCAATACCGGACCGGGACAGGAAAACACTGAAGCTTTCTTT. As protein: CASNTGPGQENTEAFF.

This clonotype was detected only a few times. The CDR3 nucleotides are TGCAGTGCTAGAGATAGGAGGGAGCCATGGAACACCGGGGAGCTGTTTTTT. This codes for CSARDRREPWNTGELFF. This chain uses TRBV20-1 with TRBJ2-2; D possibly corresponds to TRBD2 (6 bases). The CDR3 length is 17 residues. Germline V gives CDR1 DFQATT, CDR2 SNEGSKA (reference sequence). Trimming removed 0 bases at V and 1 base at J, with 15 bases between.